This T cell receptor beta chain was sequenced in a study of T cell changes during pregnancy in multiple sclerosis. From germline, CDR1 is LNHDA and CDR2 SQIVND (reference sequence). V was trimmed by 3 bases and J by 5 bases, leaving 13 bases between them. This CDR3 contains 14 residues. Repertoires were generated with immunoSEQ multiplex PCR, while TCRdb's copy carries only in-frame clones and drops some. Counted here are 40,000 to 50,000 clones, about 92% occurring once; the ten biggest clones make up about a tenth. The specimen was CD8+ T cells from peripheral blood mononuclear cells, collected in the first trimester of pregnancy. The rearrangement uses TRBV19 and TRBJ1-2, with D perhaps matching TRBD1 (6 bases). The receptor was derived from a female donor with multiple sclerosis, enrolled in a pregnancy study. DNA of the CDR3: TGTGCCAGTAGTATTTGGTCAGGGGTGTATGGCTACACCTTC. Translated, it gives CASSIWSGVYGYTF.